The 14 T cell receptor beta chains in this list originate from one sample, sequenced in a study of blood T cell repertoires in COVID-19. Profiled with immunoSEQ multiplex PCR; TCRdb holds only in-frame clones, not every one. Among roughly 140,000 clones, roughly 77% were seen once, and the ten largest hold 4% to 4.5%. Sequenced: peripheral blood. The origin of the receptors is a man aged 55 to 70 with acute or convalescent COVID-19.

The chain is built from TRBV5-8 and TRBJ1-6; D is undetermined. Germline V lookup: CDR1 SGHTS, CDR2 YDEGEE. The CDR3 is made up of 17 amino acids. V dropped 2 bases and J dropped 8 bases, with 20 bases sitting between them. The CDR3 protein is CASSLGERTVRDSPLHF. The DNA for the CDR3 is TGTGCCAGCAGCTTAGGAGAACGGACGGTGAGGGATTCACCCCTCCACTTT.

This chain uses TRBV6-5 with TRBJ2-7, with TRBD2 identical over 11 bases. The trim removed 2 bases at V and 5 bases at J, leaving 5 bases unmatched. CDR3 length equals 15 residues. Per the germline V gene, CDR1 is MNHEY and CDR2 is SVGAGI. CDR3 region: CASSYGASGRNEQYF. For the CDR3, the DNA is TGTGCCAGCAGTTACGGGGCTAGCGGGAGGAACGAGCAGTACTTC.

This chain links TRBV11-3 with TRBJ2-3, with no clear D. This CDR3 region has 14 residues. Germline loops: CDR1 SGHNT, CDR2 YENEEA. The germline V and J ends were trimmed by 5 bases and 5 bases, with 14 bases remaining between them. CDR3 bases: TGTGCCAGCAGCCCCCCAGACAAGGTAGATACGCAGTATTTT. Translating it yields CASSPPDKVDTQYF.

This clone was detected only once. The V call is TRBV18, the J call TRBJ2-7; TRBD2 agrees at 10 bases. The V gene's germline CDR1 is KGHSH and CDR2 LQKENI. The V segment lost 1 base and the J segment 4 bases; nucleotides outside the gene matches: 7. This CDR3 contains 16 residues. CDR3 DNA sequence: TGTGCCAGCTCACCACTCAGCGGGAGGGCCGGTTACGAGCAGTACTTC. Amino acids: CASSPLSGRAGYEQYF.

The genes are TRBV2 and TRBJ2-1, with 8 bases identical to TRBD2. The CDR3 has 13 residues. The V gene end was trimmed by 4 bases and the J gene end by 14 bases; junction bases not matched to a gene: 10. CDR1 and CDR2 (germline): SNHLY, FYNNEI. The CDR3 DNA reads TGTGCCAGCAGTGCAACCCGGGAGGGCCGGGAGTTCTTC. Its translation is CASSATREGREFF.

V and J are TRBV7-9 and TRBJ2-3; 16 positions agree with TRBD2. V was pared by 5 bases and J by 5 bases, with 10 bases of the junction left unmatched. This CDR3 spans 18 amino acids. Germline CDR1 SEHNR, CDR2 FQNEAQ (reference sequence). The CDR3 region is CASSRTGLAGGPGDTQYF. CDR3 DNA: TGTGCCAGCAGCCGAACGGGACTAGCGGGAGGGCCGGGAGATACGCAGTATTTT.

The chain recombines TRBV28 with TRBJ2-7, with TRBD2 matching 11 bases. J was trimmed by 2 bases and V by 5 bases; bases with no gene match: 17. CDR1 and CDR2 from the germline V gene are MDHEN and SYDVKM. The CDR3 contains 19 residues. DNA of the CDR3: TGTGCCAGCAGTGCCCCCGGGTTAGCGGGAGGGGGGGGGCCCTACGAGCAGTACTTC. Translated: CASSAPGLAGGGGPYEQYF.

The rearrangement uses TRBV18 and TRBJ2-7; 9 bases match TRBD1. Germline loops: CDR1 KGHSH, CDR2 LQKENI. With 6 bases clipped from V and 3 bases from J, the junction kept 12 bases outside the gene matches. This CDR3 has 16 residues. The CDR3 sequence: CASSPPTGTGRYEQYF. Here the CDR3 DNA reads TGTGCCAGCTCCCCCCCTACCGGGACAGGGCGCTACGAGCAGTACTTC.

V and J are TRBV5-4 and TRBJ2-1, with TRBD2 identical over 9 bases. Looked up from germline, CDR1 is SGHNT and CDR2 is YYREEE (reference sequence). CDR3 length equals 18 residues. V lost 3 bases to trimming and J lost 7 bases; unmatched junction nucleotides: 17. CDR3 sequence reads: CASSSRIVAGAGRNEQFF. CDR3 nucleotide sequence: TGTGCCAGCAGCTCACGGATCGTAGCGGGAGCTGGACGGAATGAGCAGTTCTTC.

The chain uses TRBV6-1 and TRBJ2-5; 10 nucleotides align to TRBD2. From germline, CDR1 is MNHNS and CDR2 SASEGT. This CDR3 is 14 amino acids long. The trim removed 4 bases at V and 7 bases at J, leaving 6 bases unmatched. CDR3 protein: CASSGAGGLGTQYF. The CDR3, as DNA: TGTGCCAGCAGTGGAGCGGGAGGGCTAGGGACCCAGTACTTC.

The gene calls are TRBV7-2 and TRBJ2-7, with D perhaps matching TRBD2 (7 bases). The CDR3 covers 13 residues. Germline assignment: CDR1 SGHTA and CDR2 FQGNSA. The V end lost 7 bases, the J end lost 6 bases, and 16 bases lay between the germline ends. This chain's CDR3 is CASNLQGLLEQYF. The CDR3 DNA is TGTGCCAGCAACCTACAGGGACTACTCGAGCAGTACTTC.

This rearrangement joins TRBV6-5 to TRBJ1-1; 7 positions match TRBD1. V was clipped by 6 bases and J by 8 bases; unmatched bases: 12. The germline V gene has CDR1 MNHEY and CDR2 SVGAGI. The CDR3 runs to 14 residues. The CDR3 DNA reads TGTGCCAGCAGCAGACAACCCGGGACAGCCGAAGCTTTCTTT. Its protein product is CASSRQPGTAEAFF.

This CDR3 reads CASSEYGYEGGYTF. The CDR3 nucleotides are TGTGCCAGCAGTGAATATGGGTATGAGGGTGGCTACACCTTC. The rearrangement uses TRBV6-1 and TRBJ1-2; D ambiguous. The ends were cut back, 2 bases at V and 7 bases at J, with 14 bases in the middle. The CDR3 runs 14 residues. The germline V gene encodes CDR1 MNHNS and CDR2 SASEGT.

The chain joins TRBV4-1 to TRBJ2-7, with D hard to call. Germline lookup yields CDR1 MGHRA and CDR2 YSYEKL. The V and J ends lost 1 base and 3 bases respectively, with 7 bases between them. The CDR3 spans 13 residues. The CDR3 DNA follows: TGCGCCAGCAGCCAAGTCTATGGCTACGAGCAGTACTTC. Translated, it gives CASSQVYGYEQYF.